The text below deals with one T cell receptor beta chain. Its antigen is currently unknown. From the germline J gene comes the end of the CDR3, since the read stops 3 residues before it. This record comes from a study of T cells in women clearing cervical HPV infection. As for the study in general: Women with histologically confirmed HPV16-related CIN3 or worse, 2 with invasive cancer, served as cases. Cases' blood sampling followed lesion detection by median approximately 150 days (90 to 200). Study results and caveats: Associations may precede or follow infection; HPV-specific or memory T cells were not isolated.

The CDR3 length is 14 residues. Germline assignment: CDR1 GTSNPN and CDR2 SVGIG (reference sequence). Profiling relied on immunoSEQ multiplex PCR, and the TCRdb table lists in-frame clones only, not all of them. This sample's table reports about 27,000 clones. The chain is built from TRBV30 and TRBJ1-2; D is ambiguous. Specimen: blood buffy coat. The clonotype comes from a woman between 18 and 70 years old with a cervical HPV16 infection that either progressed to CIN3+ or cleared (not recorded which). The CDR3 region is CAWSVQPTSSGYTF. The sequenced part of the CDR3 DNA is TGTGCCTGGAGTGTACAACCCACTAGTTCGGGC.